Sequencing of this TCR beta chain was carried out in a study of blood T cell repertoires in COVID-19. About the study: COVID-19 samples collected from the United States, Italy and Spain covered acute and convalescent phases. Sources were T cells, B-cell-depleted T cells, or PBMCs; the material itself was cDNA or gDNA.

Source study methods: Reference gene primer amplification yielded estimated nucleated cell counts. Produced via immunoSEQ multiplex PCR; TCRdb's table is partial and in-frame only. V and J calls and clone size are copied from that table; D and trimming were computed from the DNA. This repertoire shows about 230,000 clones, around 83% found once; its top ten account for about 2.1%. This sequence was found in a man between 35 and 55 years old who had recovered from COVID-19. The material sequenced was peripheral blood.

This CDR3 is CASSLQGFGDTQYF. The CDR3 nucleotides read TGCGCCAGCAGCTTACAGGGGTTTGGAGATACGCAGTATTTT. V gene TRBV5-1 combines with J gene TRBJ2-3, with 7 bases aligning to TRBD1. Germline CDR1 reads SGHRS; CDR2 reads YFSETQ. V gave up 2 bases and J gave up 5 bases; unmatched junction bases: 5. CDR3 length: 14 amino acids.